These T cell receptor beta chains were read from a single sample in a study of blood T cell repertoires in COVID-19. Assay used: immunoSEQ multiplex PCR; TCRdb lists only in-frame clones, some missing. This table holds more than 150,000 clones, roughly 90% found once. The specimen was peripheral blood. The origin of the receptors is a man aged 70-80 years with active or convalescent COVID-19. Each CDR3 is given with its conserved first and last residue. The D gene is left open where the match is weak. For some rows the clone size is stated as once, few or many, or as a class when expanded; others skip it.

abundance,j_gene,v_gene,d_gene,CDR3aa,CDR3nt
-,TRBJ2-2,TRBV6-5,TRBD2,CASSYRPGGSTGELFF,TGTGCCAGCAGTTACCGACCGGGAGGGAGCACCGGGGAGCTGTTTTTT
many,TRBJ1-3,TRBV5-1,-,CASSLPQGSSGNTIYF,TGCGCCAGCAGCTTACCCCAGGGATCCTCGGGAAACACCATATATTTT
once,TRBJ1-1,TRBV7-2,TRBD1,CASSMTGAPTEAFF,TGTGCCAGCAGCATGACAGGGGCGCCCACTGAAGCTTTCTTT
-,TRBJ1-2,TRBV29-1,TRBD1,CSVDPRTGGYGYTF,TGCAGCGTGGATCCCCGGACAGGGGGCTATGGCTACACCTTC
-,TRBJ1-4,TRBV6-5,TRBD1,CATMTGGSEKLFF,TGTGCCACCATGACAGGGGGTTCCGAAAAACTGTTTTTT
-,TRBJ1-3,TRBV25-1,-,CASRPHGGGNTIYF,TGTGCCAGCAGGCCCCACGGGGGTGGAAACACCATATATTTT
-,TRBJ1-2,TRBV5-1,TRBD1,CASSSQTGNYGYTF,TGCGCCAGCAGCTCCCAGACAGGGAACTATGGCTACACCTTC
-,TRBJ2-3,TRBV2,TRBD2,CASTPSGGVTDTQYF,TGTGCCAGCACTCCAAGCGGGGGGGTAACAGATACGCAGTATTTT
-,TRBJ1-5,TRBV7-9,-,CASSLAGLGPQHF,TGTGCCAGCAGCTTAGCGGGACTGGGGCCCCAGCATTTT
-,TRBJ1-2,TRBV18,-,CASSLDTGTSHHGYTF,TGTGCCAGCTCACTAGACACCGGGACAAGCCACCATGGCTACACCTTC
-,TRBJ2-3,TRBV29-1,TRBD2,CSTGTSGYTDTQYF,TGCAGCACCGGGACTAGCGGGTACACAGATACGCAGTATTTT
few,TRBJ2-2,TRBV11-3,TRBD1,CASSYGTGGTGELFF,TGTGCCAGCAGCTATGGGACAGGAGGAACCGGGGAGCTGTTTTTT
-,TRBJ2-3,TRBV18,-,CASSPLKTRTDTQYF,TGTGCCAGCTCACCCCTAAAGACACGCACAGATACGCAGTATTTT
few,TRBJ2-5,TRBV3-1/TRBV3-2,TRBD1,CASSRSGTGETQYF,TGTGCCAGCAGCCGATCCGGGACAGGAGAGACCCAGTACTTC
-,TRBJ2-6,TRBV4-1,TRBD2,CASSQEPGGGLGANVLTF,TGCGCCAGCAGCCAAGAACCGGGGGGAGGCCTTGGGGCCAACGTCCTGACTTTC
once,TRBJ1-2,TRBV6-1,TRBD1,CASSVYRDRGFFYGYTF,TGTGCCAGCAGTGTATACCGGGACAGGGGCTTTTTCTATGGCTACACCTTC
-,TRBJ1-4,TRBV27,-,CASRLTVGSEKLFF,TGTGCCAGCAGATTGACAGTAGGAAGTGAAAAACTGTTTTTT
-,TRBJ1-1,TRBV18,-,CASSPPRGLHTEAFF,TGTGCCAGCTCACCACCGAGAGGTCTGCACACTGAAGCTTTCTTT
-,TRBJ1-1,TRBV15,-,CATSRGGSGTEAFF,TGTGCCACCAGCAGAGGGGGATCAGGGACTGAAGCTTTCTTT
once,TRBJ2-7,TRBV5-1,TRBD1,CASSWDRSFSYEQYF,TGCGCCAGCAGCTGGGACAGGTCCTTCTCCTACGAGCAGTACTTC
-,TRBJ2-7,TRBV5-5,TRBD1,CASSQQGAYEQYF,TGTGCCAGCAGCCAACAGGGGGCTTACGAGCAGTACTTC
-,TRBJ2-7,TRBV28,-,CASLSRLEHYEQYF,TGTGCCAGCTTATCGCGACTCGAGCACTACGAGCAGTACTTC
-,TRBJ1-6,TRBV2,-,CASKPRDEYSPLHF,TGTGCCAGCAAGCCCAGGGATGAGTATTCACCCCTCCACTTT
-,TRBJ1-4,TRBV21-1,-,CASSTKNDGDRPNEKLFF,TGTGCCAGCAGCACAAAAAATGACGGGGACAGACCTAATGAAAAACTGTTTTTT
-,TRBJ1-2,TRBV19,TRBD1,CATRTPSGGSNYGYTF,TGTGCCACCAGGACGCCTTCAGGGGGTTCTAACTATGGCTACACCTTC
many,TRBJ2-1,TRBV25-1,TRBD2,CASSLAGVNNEQFF,TGTGCCAGCAGTTTAGCGGGAGTGAACAATGAGCAGTTCTTC
once,TRBJ1-3,TRBV19,TRBD1,CASSGGLGQKSGNTIYF,TGTGCCAGTAGTGGGGGCCTGGGACAGAAGTCCGGAAACACCATATATTTT
-,TRBJ1-2,TRBV3-1/TRBV3-2,TRBD1,CASSLLYSGGGYGYTF,TGTGCCAGCAGCTTGTTATATTCAGGGGGCGGCTATGGCTACACCTTC
-,TRBJ2-4,TRBV25-1,-,CASSKLNIQYF,TGTGCCAGCAGTAAACTTAACATTCAGTACTTC
-,TRBJ2-4,TRBV6-6,-,CASRGAAKNIQYF,TGTGCCAGTCGCGGTGCGGCCAAAAACATTCAGTACTTC
-,TRBJ1-1,TRBV19,TRBD1,CASSTSDRGDTEAFF,TGTGCCAGTAGTACCTCGGACAGGGGGGACACTGAAGCTTTCTTT
-,TRBJ1-5,TRBV18,-,CASSPLVQNQPQHF,TGTGCCAGCTCACCCCTAGTGCAGAATCAGCCCCAGCATTTT
-,TRBJ1-3,TRBV6-2/TRBV6-3,TRBD1,CASSYNGGGARGNTIYF,TGTGCCAGCAGTTACAATGGAGGGGGCGCCCGAGGAAACACCATATATTTT
-,TRBJ2-7,TRBV18,-,CASSPPSVYEQYF,TGTGCCAGCTCACCACCAAGCGTGTACGAGCAGTACTTC
-,TRBJ2-2,TRBV6-5,-,CASRLQVNTGELFF,TGTGCCAGCAGATTACAAGTAAACACCGGGGAGCTGTTTTTT
-,TRBJ1-5,TRBV6-6,TRBD1,CASSPRDRGNQPQHF,TGTGCCAGCAGTCCCCGGGACAGGGGAAACCAGCCCCAGCATTTT
-,TRBJ1-1,TRBV10-3,TRBD1,CAISDYGQGNTEAFF,TGTGCCATCAGTGATTACGGACAGGGGAACACTGAAGCTTTCTTT
once,TRBJ2-1,TRBV24-1,TRBD2,CATSDSYSGRADEQFF,TGTGCCACCAGTGATTCGTATAGCGGGAGGGCCGATGAGCAGTTCTTC
-,TRBJ2-2,TRBV7-6,-,CASSLEPGAGGELFF,TGTGCCAGCAGCTTGGAACCAGGGGCTGGCGGGGAGCTGTTTTTT
-,TRBJ1-3,TRBV27,-,CASSLSFRSGNTIYF,TGTGCCAGCAGTTTGTCGTTCCGCTCTGGAAACACCATATATTTT
once,TRBJ2-7,TRBV7-2,TRBD1,CASSSTDRGAYEQYF,TGTGCCAGCAGCTCGACGGACAGGGGGGCCTACGAGCAGTACTTC
-,TRBJ2-7,TRBV7-2,TRBD2,CASSLQTSGGLPYEQYF,TGTGCCAGCAGCTTACAGACTAGCGGGGGCCTCCCCTACGAGCAGTACTTC
once,TRBJ2-1,TRBV18,TRBD2,CASSPLTSGINEQFF,TGTGCCAGCTCACCTCTGACTAGCGGGATCAATGAGCAGTTCTTC
once,TRBJ2-5,TRBV11-2,TRBD1,CASSNLIGTGDVGETQYF,TGTGCCAGCAGCAACCTGATCGGGACAGGTGATGTAGGAGAGACCCAGTACTTC
few,TRBJ1-1,TRBV15,-,CATSRDRIPGNTEAFF,TGTGCCACCAGCAGAGATCGTATCCCGGGAAACACTGAAGCTTTCTTT
-,TRBJ2-3,TRBV6-2/TRBV6-3,TRBD1,CASSYSQGATDTQYF,TGTGCCAGCAGTTACTCACAGGGGGCAACAGATACGCAGTATTTT
many,TRBJ2-7,TRBV7-9,TRBD1,CASSSRRDRVREQYF,TGTGCCAGCAGCTCCCGCCGGGACAGGGTCCGGGAGCAGTACTTC
-,TRBJ2-1,TRBV5-5,TRBD1,CASSLGQGSYNEQFF,TGTGCCAGCAGCTTGGGACAGGGAAGTTACAATGAGCAGTTCTTC
-,TRBJ1-2,TRBV28,-,CASSLLPTAPNYGYTF,TGTGCCAGCAGTTTACTGCCGACAGCTCCTAACTATGGCTACACCTTC
-,TRBJ2-7,TRBV3-1/TRBV3-2,TRBD2,CASSGSSGAYEQYF,TGTGCCAGCAGCGGATCTAGCGGGGCCTACGAGCAGTACTTC
-,TRBJ1-5,TRBV27,-,CASSLQGIAQPQHF,TGTGCCAGCAGTCTGCAGGGAATCGCTCAGCCCCAGCATTTT
-,TRBJ2-3,TRBV20-1,TRBD2,CSASTGDRREGRDTQYF,TGCAGTGCTAGTACAGGGGATAGGCGGGAGGGCAGAGATACGCAGTATTTT